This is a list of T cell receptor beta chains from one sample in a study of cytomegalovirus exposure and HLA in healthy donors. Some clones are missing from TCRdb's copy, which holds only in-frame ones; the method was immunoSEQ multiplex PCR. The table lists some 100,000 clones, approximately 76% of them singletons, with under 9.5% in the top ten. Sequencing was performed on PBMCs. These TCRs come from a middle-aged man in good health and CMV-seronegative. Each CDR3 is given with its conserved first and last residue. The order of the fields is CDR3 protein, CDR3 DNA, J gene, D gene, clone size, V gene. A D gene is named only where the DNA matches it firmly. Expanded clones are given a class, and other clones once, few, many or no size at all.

CASSGGNRDRDGYTF TGTGCCAGCAGTGGGGGGAACCGGGACAGGGATGGCTACACCTTC TRBJ1-2 TRBD1 once TRBV2
CASSQSSGTGLGRASQETQYF TGCGCCAGCAGCCAGAGCTCCGGGACAGGGCTTGGGCGGGCCTCCCAAGAGACCCAGTACTTC TRBJ2-5 TRBD1 NA TRBV4-3
CASSPPPGGITDTQYF TGTGCCAGCAGCCCCCCGCCGGGGGGGATCACAGATACGCAGTATTTT TRBJ2-3 TRBD2 NA TRBV11-2
CASSLGLSSNQPQHF TGTGCCAGCAGCTTAGGGCTTTCTAGCAATCAGCCCCAGCATTTT TRBJ1-5 NA NA TRBV11-2
CASSLVGQEFGYTF TGTGCCAGCAGCTTAGTGGGACAGGAGTTTGGCTACACCTTC TRBJ1-2 TRBD1 NA TRBV5-4
CASSPGFTEAFF TGTGCCAGCAGTCCAGGGTTCACTGAAGCTTTCTTT TRBJ1-1 NA NA TRBV6-5
CASSQEGGETDTQYF TGTGCCAGCAGCCAAGAAGGGGGGGAGACAGATACGCAGTATTTT TRBJ2-3 NA NA TRBV4-2
CASSFQGAGNTEAFF TGCGCCAGCAGCTTTCAGGGGGCCGGGAACACTGAAGCTTTCTTT TRBJ1-1 TRBD1 NA TRBV5-1
CSARDQGVETF TGCAGTGCTAGAGATCAGGGGGTAGAGACCTTC TRBJ1-2 TRBD1 NA TRBV20-1
CASSQGVGIMNTEAFF TGTGCCAGCAGCCAGGGGGTTGGTATCATGAACACTGAAGCTTTCTTT TRBJ1-1 TRBD1 NA TRBV9
CASSLRQTNTEAFF TGTGCCAGCAGCCTCAGACAGACTAACACTGAAGCTTTCTTT TRBJ1-1 NA NA TRBV14
CASSSDTGGGEKLFF TGTGCCAGCAGCTCAGATACAGGGGGTGGTGAAAAACTGTTTTTT TRBJ1-4 TRBD1 NA TRBV7-9
CSVGGTGGEEYEQYF TGCAGCGTTGGAGGGACAGGGGGGGAAGAATACGAGCAGTACTTC TRBJ2-7 TRBD1 once TRBV29-1
CASSVDRAPGANVLTF TGTGCCAGTAGCGTGGACAGGGCTCCTGGGGCCAACGTCCTGACTTTC TRBJ2-6 TRBD1 NA TRBV19
CASSPQGAGNTIYF TGTGCCAGCTCACCTCAGGGGGCTGGAAACACCATATATTTT TRBJ1-3 TRBD1 NA TRBV18
CASSRGGAWGNQPQHF TGTGCCAGCAGCCGCGGGGGGGCGTGGGGCAATCAGCCCCAGCATTTT TRBJ1-5 NA NA TRBV7-2
CASSPPMADTEAFF TGTGCCAGCTCACCCCCGATGGCAGACACTGAAGCTTTCTTT TRBJ1-1 NA few TRBV18
CASSSGDRTLSYEQYF TGTGCCAGCAGTTCAGGGGACCGTACCCTCTCCTACGAGCAGTACTTC TRBJ2-7 NA NA TRBV2
CACTGRLAGSTDTQYF TGTGCCTGTACTGGGCGACTAGCGGGGAGCACAGATACGCAGTATTTT TRBJ2-3 TRBD2 once TRBV30
CASSYGTGVGNYGYTF TGTGCCAGCAGTTACGGAACAGGGGTTGGCAACTATGGCTACACCTTC TRBJ1-2 TRBD1 NA TRBV6-5
CASSGTGVTYEQYF TGTGCCAGCAGCGGTACAGGGGTTACCTACGAGCAGTACTTC TRBJ2-7 TRBD1 few TRBV16
CASSLDRIAKNIQYF TGTGCCAGCAGTTTAGACAGAATAGCCAAAAACATTCAGTACTTC TRBJ2-4 NA NA TRBV28
CASSEAGGKANYGYTF TGTGCCAGCAGTGAAGCAGGCGGGAAAGCTAACTATGGCTACACCTTC TRBJ1-2 NA NA TRBV6-1